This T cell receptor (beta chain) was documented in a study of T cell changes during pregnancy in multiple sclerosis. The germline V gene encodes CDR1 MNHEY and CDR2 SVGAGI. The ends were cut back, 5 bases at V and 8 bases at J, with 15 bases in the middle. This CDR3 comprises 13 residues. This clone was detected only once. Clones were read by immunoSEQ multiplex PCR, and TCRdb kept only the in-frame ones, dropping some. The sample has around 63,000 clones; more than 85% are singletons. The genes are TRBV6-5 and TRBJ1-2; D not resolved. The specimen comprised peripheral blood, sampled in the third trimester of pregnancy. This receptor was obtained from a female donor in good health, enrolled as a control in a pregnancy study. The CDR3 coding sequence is TGTGCCAGCAGTACAGACCACTTCCGGGGCTACACCTTC. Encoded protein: CASSTDHFRGYTF.